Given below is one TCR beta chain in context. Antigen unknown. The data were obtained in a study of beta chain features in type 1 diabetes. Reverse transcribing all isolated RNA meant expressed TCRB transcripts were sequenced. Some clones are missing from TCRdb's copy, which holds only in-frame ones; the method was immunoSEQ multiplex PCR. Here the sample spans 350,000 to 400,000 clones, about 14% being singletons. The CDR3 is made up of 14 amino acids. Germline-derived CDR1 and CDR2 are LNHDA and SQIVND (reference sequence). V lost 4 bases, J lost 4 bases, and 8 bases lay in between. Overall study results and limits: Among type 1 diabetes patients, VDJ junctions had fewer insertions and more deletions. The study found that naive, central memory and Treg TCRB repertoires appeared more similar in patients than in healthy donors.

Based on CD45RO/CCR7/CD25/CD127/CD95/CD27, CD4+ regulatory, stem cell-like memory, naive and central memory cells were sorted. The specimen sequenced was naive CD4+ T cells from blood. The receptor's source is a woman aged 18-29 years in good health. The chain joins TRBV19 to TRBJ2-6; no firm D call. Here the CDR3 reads CASSKPPGANVLTF. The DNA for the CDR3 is TGTGCCAGTAGTAAGCCCCCCGGGGCCAACGTCCTGACTTTC.